The 24 T cell receptor beta chains reported below all come from one sample, sequenced in a study of blood T cells in healthy people across ages. A sample-barcoded 5' primer and a J-beta primer mix were used in a second PCR of about 7 to 11 cycles. TCRdb analysed the 5' RACE reads with MiXCR anew, one entry per CDR3 protein. This table has about 1,600,000 distinct CDR3 sequences, 42% appearing once. Sequences were obtained from blood. These receptors came from a woman between 18 and 30 years old in good health.

This clonotype was seen a few times. CDR3 amino acids: CSLVETQYF. CDR3 in DNA: TGCAGTCTTGTGGAGACCCAGTACTTC. This sequence joins TRBV20-1 and TRBJ2-5; D unclear. CDR3 length: 9 residues. Trimming removed 8 bases from V and 5 bases from J, with 6 bases in between. Per germline, CDR1 DFQATT and CDR2 SNEGSKA (reference sequence).

This clonotype was found once. The J gene is TRBJ2-1, the V gene TRBV13; D may be TRBD1 or TRBD2 (6 bases each). The length of the CDR3 is 15 residues. Germline CDR1 reads PRHDT; CDR2 reads FYEKMQ (reference sequence). Trimming pared 4 bases from V and 4 bases from J, leaving 14 bases between. The CDR3 DNA reads TGTGCCAGCAGCTGGAGGGGGGCGGGTTACAATGAGCAGTTCTTC. Its translation is CASSWRGAGYNEQFF.

This clonotype appeared many times. The chain combines TRBV29-1 with TRBJ2-1; D not resolved. Germline V gives CDR1 SQVTM, CDR2 ANQGSEA. Trimming left V 4 bases short and J 9 bases short, with 10 bases between. The CDR3 totals 11 residues. The CDR3 bases are TGCAGCGTTGTATCCGGGTTTGAGCAGTTCTTC. Residues: CSVVSGFEQFF.

This rearrangement joins TRBV12-3 or TRBV12-4 to TRBJ1-1, with a possible D match to TRBD1 (5 bases). V was clipped by 8 bases and J by 3 bases, with 25 bases between them. This CDR3 has 17 residues. For the CDR3, the DNA is TGTGCCAGCGGGAGGGCGAGGGAGACAGTGTTGGACACTGAAGCTTTCTTT. It specifies CASGRARETVLDTEAFF.

The rearrangement links TRBV6-5 to TRBJ2-1, with a tentative D call TRBD2 (6 bases). The germline V gene encodes CDR1 MNHEY and CDR2 SVGAGI. The germline V and J ends were trimmed by 2 bases and 2 bases, with 10 bases remaining between them. The CDR3 covers 15 residues. CDR3 protein: CASSYMGEAYNEQFF. DNA for the CDR3: TGTGCCAGCAGTTACATGGGGGAGGCCTACAATGAGCAGTTCTTC.

The chain joins TRBV3-1 to TRBJ2-4, with 10 positions matching TRBD1. The assigned J gene may be wrong: the sequence end matches TRBJ2-7 better. The V gene's germline CDR1 is LGHDT and CDR2 YNNKEL (reference sequence). The CDR3 runs to 15 residues. As DNA, the CDR3 is TGTGCCAGCAGCCGTACCGGGACAGGGGTGAACGAGCAGTACTTC. Translation gives CASSRTGTGVNEQYF.

The chain couples TRBV27 to TRBJ1-4, with 8 bases fitting TRBD1. The CDR3 has 14 residues. The J segment lost 10 bases and the V segment lost 5 bases, leaving 9 bases of the junction unmatched. From germline, CDR1 is MNHEY and CDR2 SMNVEV (reference sequence). The CDR3 nucleotides are TGTGCCAGCAGTCCTCAGGGGGCAGTCGTAAAACTGTTTTTT. It is translated as CASSPQGAVVKLFF. The variable domain in full, completed from reference TRBV27 and TRBJ1-4, reads EAQVTQNPRYLITVTGKKLTVTCSQNMNHEYMSWYRQDPGLGLRQIYYSMNVEVTDKGDVPEGYKVSRKEKRNFPLILESPSPNQTSLYFCASSPQGAVVKLFFGSGTQLSVL.

This clonotype has just a few counts. As DNA, the CDR3 is TGTGCCAGCAGCTCGCCTGTCCGGGGCTATAGCGGAACAGATACGCAGTATTTT. Residues: CASSSPVRGYSGTDTQYF. The V call is TRBV9, the J call TRBJ2-3; tentatively, D is TRBD2 (6 bases). V dropped 4 bases and J dropped 3 bases, with 24 bases sitting between them. The germline V gene encodes CDR1 SGDLS and CDR2 YYNGEE. The CDR3 length is 18 residues.

This clonotype turned up a few times. This CDR3 reads CASSGQGGLSGYTF. The CDR3 DNA reads TGTGCCAGCAGTGGACAGGGGGGCTTGAGTGGCTACACCTTC. This rearrangement joins TRBV6-4 to TRBJ1-2; 9 nucleotides match TRBD1. The CDR3 totals 14 residues. Germline V gene data show CDR1 as MRHNA and CDR2 as SNTAGT. V shed 4 bases, J shed 7 bases, and the junction held 7 bases outside the gene matches.

V gene TRBV6-1 combines with J gene TRBJ1-4; 7 nucleotides agree with TRBD1. Looked up from germline, CDR1 is MNHNS and CDR2 is SASEGT. There are 19 residues in the CDR3. V lost 6 bases and J lost 0; bases outside the gene matches: 16. The CDR3 sequence: CASRPPSGQRISTNEKLFF. As DNA, the CDR3 is TGTGCCAGCAGACCACCGTCGGGACAGCGTATTTCAACTAATGAAAAACTGTTTTTT.

The V and J genes are TRBV5-5 and TRBJ2-5; D uncertain. The closer fit of TRBJ2-4 to the DNA end suggests the J call may be wrong. Germline loops: CDR1 SGHKS, CDR2 YYEKEE (reference sequence). The CDR3 totals 13 residues. CDR3 DNA: TGTGCCAGCAGACCGGAGCACTTGAACATTCAGTACTTC. Translated: CASRPEHLNIQYF.

This clonotype was counted ten times or more. V and J are TRBV12-3 or TRBV12-4 and TRBJ2-7, with D tentatively TRBD1 or TRBD2 (5 bases each). V shed 0 bases and J shed 2 bases, with 8 bases lying between them. This CDR3 comprises 14 residues. CDR3 sequence (DNA): TGTGCCAGCAGTTTAGCGCAGGGACCCTACGAGCAGTACTTC. Translating it yields CASSLAQGPYEQYF.

This chain uses TRBV29-1 with TRBJ2-5; 11 bases map to TRBD2. The ends lost 7 bases at V and 5 bases at J; junction bases unmatched: 6. The CDR3 is made up of 13 amino acids. Looked up from germline, CDR1 is SQVTM and CDR2 is ANQGSEA. CDR3 loop: CSARASGRETQYF. The CDR3 DNA sequence: TGCAGCGCGCGTGCTAGCGGGAGGGAGACCCAGTACTTC.

This clonotype was seen a single time. The CDR3 loop reads CAWGTGRGVYGYTF. The CDR3 bases are TGTGCCTGGGGGACGGGCAGGGGAGTCTATGGCTACACCTTC. The V and J genes are TRBV30 and TRBJ1-2; tentatively, D is TRBD1 (6 bases). The CDR3 has 14 amino acids. Germline loops: CDR1 GTSNPN, CDR2 SVGIG (reference sequence). Between the trimmed V and J ends, which lost 5 bases and 4 bases, there was a span of 17 bases. The full variable domain, completed using reference TRBV30 and TRBJ1-2, is SQTIHQWPATLVQPVGSPLSLECTVEGTSNPNLYWYRQAAGRGLQLLFYSVGIGQISSEVPQNLSASRPQDRQFILSSKKLLLSDSGFYLCAWGTGRGVYGYTFGSGTRLTVV.

The chain uses TRBV20-1 and TRBJ1-2; a weak D match, TRBD1 (6 bases). Trimming shortened V by 8 bases and J by 6 bases, and 13 bases separated the two germline ends. In germline, CDR1 is DFQATT, CDR2 SNEGSKA (reference sequence). This CDR3 is built from 11 residues. The DNA of the CDR3 is TGCAGTTTCTCGGACAGAAATGGCTACACCTTC. Translated, it gives CSFSDRNGYTF.

This clonotype was observed a few times. This chain joins TRBV20-1 and TRBJ1-6, with D uncertain. The germline V and J ends were trimmed by 0 bases and 8 bases, with 14 bases remaining between them. Germline-derived CDR1 and CDR2 are DFQATT and SNEGSKA (reference sequence). The CDR3 spans 15 residues. CDR3 coding DNA: TGCAGTGCTAGAGATTTTAAGGGTACGGATTCACCCCTCCACTTT. It encodes CSARDFKGTDSPLHF.

This clonotype was detected a few times. This chain links TRBV15 with TRBJ1-2; 10 bases are a match to TRBD1. The V and J ends lost 8 bases and 4 bases, in that order; junction bases with no gene match: 10. CDR3 length: 15 amino acids. From germline, CDR1 is LNHNV and CDR2 YYDKDF (reference sequence). CDR3 loop: CATRTGTGESYGYTF. CDR3 bases: TGTGCCACCCGAACGGGGACAGGGGAATCCTATGGCTACACCTTC.

The chain carries TRBV10-1 and TRBJ2-6; 10 nucleotides align to TRBD2. Trimming took 5 bases from V and 0 from J; bases not matched to a gene: 10. The CDR3 is made up of 19 amino acids. Looked up from germline, CDR1 is WNHNN and CDR2 is SYGVQD (reference sequence). The chain's CDR3 is CASSPSGSGDPSGANVLTF. DNA for the CDR3: TGCGCCAGCAGTCCTAGCGGGAGCGGTGATCCCTCTGGGGCCAACGTCCTGACTTTC.

V gene TRBV10-3 combines with J gene TRBJ2-7; 9 bases are a match to TRBD2. After removal of 11 bases from V and 4 bases from J, the junction contained 9 bases not matched to a gene. The CDR3 covers 13 residues. The V gene's germline CDR1 is ENHRY and CDR2 SYGVKD. CDR3 coding DNA: TGTGCCTTCTCCGAGACTAGCGGATACGAGCAGTACTTC. Protein: CAFSETSGYEQYF.

The chain carries TRBV6-6 and TRBJ1-5, with TRBD1 as a possible D gene (5 bases). CDR1 and CDR2 (germline): MNHNY, SVGAGI (reference sequence). CDR3 size: 13 residues. The V end was cut by 5 bases, the J end by 6 bases, with 11 bases between. This CDR3 is CASSTGPSQPQHF. In DNA, the CDR3 is TGTGCCAGCAGTACAGGCCCCTCTCAGCCCCAGCATTTT.

This clonotype was counted a few times. This chain uses TRBV6-6 with TRBJ2-1; 7 positions match TRBD1. The J call may be faulty, since TRBJ2-7 better matches the DNA end. Per germline, CDR1 MNHNY and CDR2 SVGAGI (reference sequence). The CDR3 has 15 residues. CDR3 sequence (DNA): TGTGCCAGCAGTAACTGGGGGACAGTTAACAATGAGCAGTACTTC. Translation gives CASSNWGTVNNEQYF.

The rearrangement joins TRBV27 to TRBJ1-4; the match to TRBD1 covers 8 bases. The V gene end was trimmed by 6 bases and the J gene end by 7 bases; junction bases not matched to a gene: 7. In germline, CDR1 is MNHEY, CDR2 SMNVEV (reference sequence). This CDR3 is 14 amino acids long. CDR3 amino acids: CASRYPGGSEKLFF. CDR3 DNA: TGTGCCAGCAGATACCCAGGGGGCTCTGAAAAACTGTTTTTT. The whole variable domain, filled in from reference TRBV27 and TRBJ1-4, reads EAQVTQNPRYLITVTGKKLTVTCSQNMNHEYMSWYRQDPGLGLRQIYYSMNVEVTDKGDVPEGYKVSRKEKRNFPLILESPSPNQTSLYFCASRYPGGSEKLFFGSGTQLSVL.

This rearrangement joins TRBV20-1 to TRBJ1-6; D is undetermined. Germline CDR1 reads DFQATT; CDR2 reads SNEGSKA (reference sequence). With 4 bases removed from V and 7 bases from J, the gap between germline ends came to 11 bases. This CDR3 region has 13 residues. The CDR3 DNA reads TGCAGTGCTAAAAGCAGTTCGAATTCACCCCTCCACTTT. Residues: CSAKSSSNSPLHF.

This clonotype was counted between two and nine times. This chain joins TRBV20-1 and TRBJ1-2; possible D gene TRBD1, 5 bases. This CDR3 is built from 11 residues. Germline CDR1 DFQATT, CDR2 SNEGSKA (reference sequence). CDR3 nucleotides: TGCAGGGGGGGGTCGGACTATGGCTACACCTTC. Its protein product is CRGGSDYGYTF.